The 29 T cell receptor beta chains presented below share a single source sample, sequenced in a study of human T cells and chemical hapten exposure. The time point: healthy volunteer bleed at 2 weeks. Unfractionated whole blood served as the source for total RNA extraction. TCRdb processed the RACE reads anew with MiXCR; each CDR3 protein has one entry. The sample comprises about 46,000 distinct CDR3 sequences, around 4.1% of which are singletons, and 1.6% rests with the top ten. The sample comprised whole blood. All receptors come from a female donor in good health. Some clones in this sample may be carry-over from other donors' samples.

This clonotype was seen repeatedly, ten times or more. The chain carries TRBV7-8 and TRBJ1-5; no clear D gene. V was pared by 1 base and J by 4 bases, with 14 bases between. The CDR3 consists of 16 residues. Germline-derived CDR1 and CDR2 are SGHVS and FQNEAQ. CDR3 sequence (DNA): TGTGCCAGCAGCTTAGTAGGTGGCGCGGGGAATCAGCCCCAGCATTTT. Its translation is CASSLVGGAGNQPQHF.

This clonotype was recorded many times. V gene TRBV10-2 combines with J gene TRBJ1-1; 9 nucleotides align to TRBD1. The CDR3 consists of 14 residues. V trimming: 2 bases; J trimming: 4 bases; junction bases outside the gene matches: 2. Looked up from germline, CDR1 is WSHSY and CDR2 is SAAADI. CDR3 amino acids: CASSEGQGPTEAFF. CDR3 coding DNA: TGCGCCAGCAGTGAGGGACAGGGGCCCACTGAAGCTTTCTTT.

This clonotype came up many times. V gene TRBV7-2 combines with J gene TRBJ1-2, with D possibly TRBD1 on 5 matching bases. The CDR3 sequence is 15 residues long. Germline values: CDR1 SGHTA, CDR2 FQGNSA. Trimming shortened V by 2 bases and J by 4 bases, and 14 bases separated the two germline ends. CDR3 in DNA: TGTGCCAGCAGCTTACGTGCGGACACCTTCTATGGCTACACCTTC. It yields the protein CASSLRADTFYGYTF.

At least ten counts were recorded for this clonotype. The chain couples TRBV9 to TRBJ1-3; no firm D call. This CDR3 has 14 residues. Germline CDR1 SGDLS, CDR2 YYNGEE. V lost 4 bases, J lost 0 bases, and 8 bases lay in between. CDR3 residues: CASSPAYSGNTIYF. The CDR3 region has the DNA TGTGCCAGCAGCCCGGCTTACTCTGGAAACACCATATATTTT.

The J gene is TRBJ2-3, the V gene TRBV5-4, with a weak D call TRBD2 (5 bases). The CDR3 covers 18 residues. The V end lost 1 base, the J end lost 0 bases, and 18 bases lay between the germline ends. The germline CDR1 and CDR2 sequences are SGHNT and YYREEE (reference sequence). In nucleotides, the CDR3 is TGTGCCAGCAGCTTGTTACTAGGAGGAATCGATAGCACAGATACGCAGTATTTT. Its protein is CASSLLLGGIDSTDTQYF.

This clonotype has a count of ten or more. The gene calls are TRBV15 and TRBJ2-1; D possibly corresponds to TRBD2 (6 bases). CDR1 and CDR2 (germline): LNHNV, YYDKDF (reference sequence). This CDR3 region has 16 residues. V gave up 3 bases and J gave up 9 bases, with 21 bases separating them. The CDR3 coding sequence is TGTGCCACCAGCAGGAAGGGAGGACTGGGTCCCCCTGAGCAGTTCTTC. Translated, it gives CATSRKGGLGPPEQFF.

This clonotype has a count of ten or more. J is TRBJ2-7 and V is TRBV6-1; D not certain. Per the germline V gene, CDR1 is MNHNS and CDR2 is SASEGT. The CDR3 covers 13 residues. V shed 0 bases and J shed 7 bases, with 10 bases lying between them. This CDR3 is CASSEADPGEQYF. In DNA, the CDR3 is TGTGCCAGCAGTGAAGCTGATCCCGGAGAGCAGTACTTC.

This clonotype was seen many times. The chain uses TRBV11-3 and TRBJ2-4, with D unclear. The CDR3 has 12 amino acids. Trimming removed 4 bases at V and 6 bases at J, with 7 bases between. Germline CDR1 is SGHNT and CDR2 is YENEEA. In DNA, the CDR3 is TGTGCCAGCAGCTATGAAGTAAACATTCAGTACTTC. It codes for CASSYEVNIQYF.

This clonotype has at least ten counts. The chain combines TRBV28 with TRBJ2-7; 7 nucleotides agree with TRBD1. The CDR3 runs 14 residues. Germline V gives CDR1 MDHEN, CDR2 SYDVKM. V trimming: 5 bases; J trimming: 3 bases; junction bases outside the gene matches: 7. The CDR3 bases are TGTGCCAGCAGTGCTACGACAGGGATCTACGAGCAGTACTTC. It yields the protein CASSATTGIYEQYF.

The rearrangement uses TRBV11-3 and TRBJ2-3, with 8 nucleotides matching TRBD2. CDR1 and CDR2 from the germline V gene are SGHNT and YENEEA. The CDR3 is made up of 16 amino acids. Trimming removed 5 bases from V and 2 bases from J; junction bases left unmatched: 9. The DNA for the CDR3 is TGTGCCAGCAGCCGCGGCTTAGCGGGAATCACAGATACGCAGTATTTT. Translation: CASSRGLAGITDTQYF.

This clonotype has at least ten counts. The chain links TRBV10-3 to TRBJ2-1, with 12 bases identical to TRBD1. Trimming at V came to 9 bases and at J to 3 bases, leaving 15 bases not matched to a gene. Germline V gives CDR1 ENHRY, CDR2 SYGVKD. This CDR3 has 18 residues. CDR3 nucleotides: TGTGCCATAGTCGCCCATCCGGGACAGGGGGCAGGCTACAATGAGCAGTTCTTC. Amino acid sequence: CAIVAHPGQGAGYNEQFF.

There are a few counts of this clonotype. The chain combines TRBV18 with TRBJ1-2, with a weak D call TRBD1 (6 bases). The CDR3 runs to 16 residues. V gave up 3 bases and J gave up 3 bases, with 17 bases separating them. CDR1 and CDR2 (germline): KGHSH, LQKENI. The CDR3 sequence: CASSPRRGGDDYGYTF. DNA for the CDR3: TGTGCCAGCTCACCGCGGAGAGGGGGTGATGACTATGGCTACACCTTC.

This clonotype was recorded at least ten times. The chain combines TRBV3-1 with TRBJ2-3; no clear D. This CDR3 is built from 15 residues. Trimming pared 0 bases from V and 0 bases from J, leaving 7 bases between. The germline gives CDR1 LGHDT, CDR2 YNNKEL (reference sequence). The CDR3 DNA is TGTGCCAGCAGCCAAGAACCCTACAGCACAGATACGCAGTATTTT. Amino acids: CASSQEPYSTDTQYF.

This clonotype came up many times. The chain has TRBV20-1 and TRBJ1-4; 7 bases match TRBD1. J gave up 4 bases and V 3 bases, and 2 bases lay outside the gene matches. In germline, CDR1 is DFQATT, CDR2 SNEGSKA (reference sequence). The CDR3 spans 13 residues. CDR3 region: CSASRDSNEKLFF. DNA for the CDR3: TGCAGTGCTAGTAGGGACAGTAATGAAAAACTGTTTTTT.

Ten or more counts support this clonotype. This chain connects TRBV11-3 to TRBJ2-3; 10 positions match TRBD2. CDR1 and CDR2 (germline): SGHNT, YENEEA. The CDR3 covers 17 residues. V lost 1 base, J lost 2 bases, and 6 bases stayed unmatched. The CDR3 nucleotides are TGTGCCAGCAGCTTAGGTCTAGCGGGGGCTAACACAGATACGCAGTATTTT. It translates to CASSLGLAGANTDTQYF. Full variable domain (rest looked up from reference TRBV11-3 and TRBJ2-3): EAGVVQSPRYKIIEKKQPVAFWCNPISGHNTLYWYLQNLGQGPELLIRYENEEAVDDSQLPKDRFSAERLKGVDSTLKIQPAELGDSAVYLCASSLGLAGANTDTQYFGPGTRLTVL.

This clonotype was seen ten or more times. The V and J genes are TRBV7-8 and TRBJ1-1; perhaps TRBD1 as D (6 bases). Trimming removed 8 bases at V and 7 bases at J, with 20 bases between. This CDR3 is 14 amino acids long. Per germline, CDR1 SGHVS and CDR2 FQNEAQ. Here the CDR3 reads CASSQGGGRGEAFF. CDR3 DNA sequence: TGTGCCAGCTCACAGGGCGGGGGGAGGGGTGAAGCTTTCTTT.

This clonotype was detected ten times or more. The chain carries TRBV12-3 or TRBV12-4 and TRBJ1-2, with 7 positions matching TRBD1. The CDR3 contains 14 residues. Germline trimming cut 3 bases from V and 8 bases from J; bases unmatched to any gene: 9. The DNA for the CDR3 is TGTGCCAGCAGTTTTTTGCAGGGGGTCGGAGGCTACACCTTC. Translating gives CASSFLQGVGGYTF.

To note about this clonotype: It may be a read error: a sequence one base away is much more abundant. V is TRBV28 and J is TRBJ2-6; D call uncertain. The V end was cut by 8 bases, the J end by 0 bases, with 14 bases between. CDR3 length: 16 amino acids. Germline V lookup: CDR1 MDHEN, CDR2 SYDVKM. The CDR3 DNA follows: TGTGCCAGCTATAAATCAGGCGGCTCTGGGGCCAACGTCCTGACTTTC. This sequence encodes CASYKSGGSGANVLTF.

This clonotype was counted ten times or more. The CDR3 spells CASSLFGSSYEQYF. The CDR3 DNA sequence: TGTGCCAGCAGCTTATTTGGTAGCTCCTACGAGCAGTACTTC. This rearrangement joins TRBV11-2 to TRBJ2-7; unclear D gene. Trimming removed 2 bases from V and 0 bases from J, with 8 bases in between. This CDR3 comprises 14 residues. CDR1 and CDR2 from the germline V gene are SGHAT and FQNNGV.

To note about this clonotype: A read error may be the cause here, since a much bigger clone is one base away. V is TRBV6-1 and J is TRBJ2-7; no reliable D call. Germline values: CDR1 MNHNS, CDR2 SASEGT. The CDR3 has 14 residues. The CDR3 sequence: CTSSEVLSSYEQYF. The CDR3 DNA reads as TGTACCAGCAGTGAAGTACTCTCCTCCTACGAGCAGTACTTC.

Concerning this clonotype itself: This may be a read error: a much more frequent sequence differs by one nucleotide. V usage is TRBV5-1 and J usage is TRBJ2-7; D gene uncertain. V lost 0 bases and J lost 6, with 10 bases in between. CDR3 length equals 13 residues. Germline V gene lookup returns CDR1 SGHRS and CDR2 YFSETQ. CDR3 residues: CASSLDVKGEQYF. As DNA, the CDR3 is TGCGCCAGCAGCTTGGACGTTAAGGGCGAGCAGTACTTC.

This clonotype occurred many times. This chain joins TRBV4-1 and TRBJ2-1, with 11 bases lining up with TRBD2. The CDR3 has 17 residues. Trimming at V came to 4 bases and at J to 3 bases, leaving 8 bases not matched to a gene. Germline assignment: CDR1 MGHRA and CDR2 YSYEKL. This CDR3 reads CASSPSSLAGVYNEQFF. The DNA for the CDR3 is TGCGCCAGCAGCCCAAGCTCACTAGCGGGGGTCTACAATGAGCAGTTCTTC.

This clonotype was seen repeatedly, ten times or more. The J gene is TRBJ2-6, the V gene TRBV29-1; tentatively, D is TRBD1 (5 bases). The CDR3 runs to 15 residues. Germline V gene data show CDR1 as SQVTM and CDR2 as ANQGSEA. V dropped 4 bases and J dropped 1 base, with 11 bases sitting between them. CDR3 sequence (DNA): TGCAGCGTTGGAGAAGGGGAATCTGGGGCCAACGTCCTGACTTTC. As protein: CSVGEGESGANVLTF.

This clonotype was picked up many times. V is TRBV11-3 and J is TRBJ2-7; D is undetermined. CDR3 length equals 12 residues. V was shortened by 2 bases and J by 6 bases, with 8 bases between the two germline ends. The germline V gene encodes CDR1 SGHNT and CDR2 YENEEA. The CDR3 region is CASSLKGPEQYF. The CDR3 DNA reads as TGTGCCAGCAGCTTAAAAGGGCCCGAGCAGTACTTC.

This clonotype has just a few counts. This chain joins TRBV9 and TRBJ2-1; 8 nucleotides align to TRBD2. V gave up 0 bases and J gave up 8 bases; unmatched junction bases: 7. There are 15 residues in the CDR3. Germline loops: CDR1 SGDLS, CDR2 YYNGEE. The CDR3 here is CASSVARGGRDEQFF. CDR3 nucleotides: TGTGCCAGCAGCGTAGCTCGGGGGGGGAGGGATGAGCAGTTCTTC.

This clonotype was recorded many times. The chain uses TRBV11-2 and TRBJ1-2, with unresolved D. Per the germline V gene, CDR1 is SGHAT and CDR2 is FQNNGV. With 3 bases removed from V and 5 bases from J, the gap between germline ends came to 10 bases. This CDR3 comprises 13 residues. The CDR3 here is CASSFTGEYGYTF. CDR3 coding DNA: TGTGCCAGCAGCTTTACTGGGGAATATGGCTACACCTTC.

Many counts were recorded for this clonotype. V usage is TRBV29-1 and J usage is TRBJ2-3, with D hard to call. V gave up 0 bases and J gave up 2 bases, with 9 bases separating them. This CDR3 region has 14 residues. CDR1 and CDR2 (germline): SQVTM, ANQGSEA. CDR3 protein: CSVEDWAATDTQYF. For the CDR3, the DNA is TGCAGCGTTGAAGATTGGGCCGCCACAGATACGCAGTATTTT.

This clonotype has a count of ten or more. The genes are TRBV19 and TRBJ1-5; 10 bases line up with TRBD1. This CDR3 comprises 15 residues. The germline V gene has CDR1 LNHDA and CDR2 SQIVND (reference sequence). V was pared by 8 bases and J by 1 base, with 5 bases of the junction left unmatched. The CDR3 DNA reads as TGTGCCAGTCACCGGGACAGGGGAAGCAATCAGCCCCAGCATTTT. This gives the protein CASHRDRGSNQPQHF.

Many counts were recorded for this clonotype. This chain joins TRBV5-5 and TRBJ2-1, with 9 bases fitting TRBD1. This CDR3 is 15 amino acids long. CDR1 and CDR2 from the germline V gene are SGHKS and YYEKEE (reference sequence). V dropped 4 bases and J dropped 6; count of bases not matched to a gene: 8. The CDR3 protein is CASSIRTGAGNEQFF. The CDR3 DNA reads TGTGCCAGCAGCATTCGGACAGGGGCAGGCAATGAGCAGTTCTTC.